One and the same sample provided the 22 T cell receptor beta chains below, sequenced in a study of shared clonotypes between healthy human individuals. TCRdb keeps only in-frame clones here, not all; method: immunoSEQ multiplex PCR. The sample has around 1.5 million clones, approximately 98% seen once. Material: naive CD4+ T cells sorted from blood. Noted subset: CD45RA+ positively selected. The receptors shown here come from a man younger than 40 in good health.

The chain couples TRBV29-1 to TRBJ2-1; 10 nucleotides line up with TRBD2. The CDR3 sequence is 14 residues long. CDR1 and CDR2 (germline): SQVTM, ANQGSEA. CDR3 protein: CSVSGRLLYNEQFF. Written as DNA, the CDR3 is TGCAGTGTTAGCGGGAGGCTCCTCTACAATGAGCAGTTCTTC.

This sequence joins TRBV7-9 and TRBJ2-1; D perhaps matches TRBD2 (5 bases). Germline loops: CDR1 SEHNR, CDR2 FQNEAQ (reference sequence). This CDR3 region has 13 residues. The V and J ends lost 8 bases and 9 bases respectively, with 17 bases between them. The chain's CDR3 is CASLLLTEAEQFF. As DNA, the CDR3 is TGTGCCAGCCTGTTGCTTACGGAGGCTGAGCAGTTCTTC.

This clone was recorded once. The V call is TRBV13, the J call TRBJ2-1; no reliable D call. CDR1 is PRHDT, CDR2 FYEKMQ, per germline (reference sequence). CDR3 length: 14 residues. Trimming stripped 5 bases from V and 3 bases from J, with 11 bases between. In nucleotides, the CDR3 is TGTGCCAGCAGCACCCGGACCAACTACAATGAGCAGTTCTTC. Translation gives CASSTRTNYNEQFF.

J is TRBJ2-1 and V is TRBV18, with D perhaps matching TRBD2 (6 bases). The V gene's germline CDR1 is KGHSH and CDR2 LQKENI. This CDR3 comprises 15 residues. The germline V and J ends were trimmed by 1 base and 7 bases, with 14 bases remaining between them. CDR3 loop: CASSPLQAGGNEQFF. The DNA for the CDR3 is TGTGCCAGCTCACCACTTCAGGCCGGGGGAAATGAGCAGTTCTTC. The entire variable domain, with the rest obtained from reference TRBV18 and TRBJ2-1, is as follows: NAGVMQNPRHLVRRRGQEARLRCSPMKGHSHVYWYRQLPEEGLKFMVYLQKENIIDESGMPKERFSAEFPKEGPSILRIQQVVRGDSAAYFCASSPLQAGGNEQFFGPGTRLTVL.

A word on this clone: Other nucleotide sequences from this sample produce the same CDR3. This sequence joins TRBV29-1 and TRBJ2-3; no definite D call. The germline V and J ends were trimmed by 4 bases and 2 bases, with 10 bases remaining between them. CDR3 length: 13 amino acids. From germline, CDR1 is SQVTM and CDR2 ANQGSEA. CDR3 loop: CSVGTKLTDTQYF. The CDR3 nucleotides read TGCAGCGTTGGAACTAAACTCACAGATACGCAGTATTTT.

The rearrangement uses TRBV15 and TRBJ2-7; D perhaps matches TRBD2 (5 bases). Trimming took off 4 bases at V and 6 bases at J, with 16 bases between the two ends. CDR1 and CDR2 (germline): LNHNV, YYDKDF (reference sequence). The CDR3 runs 14 residues. The CDR3 loop is CATSKDLVAGEQYF. The CDR3 DNA is TGTGCCACCAGCAAAGACCTTGTTGCGGGCGAGCAGTACTTC. Using reference TRBV15 and TRBJ2-7 for the parts outside the CDR3, the full variable domain is DAMVIQNPRYQVTQFGKPVTLSCSQTLNHNVMYWYQQKSSQAPKLLFHYYDKDFNNEADTPDNFQSRRPNTSFCFLDIRSPGLGDTAMYLCATSKDLVAGEQYFGPGTRLTVT.

This chain connects TRBV9 to TRBJ1-2; 7 bases are shared with TRBD1. The CDR3 has 15 amino acids. Germline values: CDR1 SGDLS, CDR2 YYNGEE. After removal of 2 bases from V and 2 bases from J, the junction contained 6 bases not matched to a gene. CDR3 residues: CASSVLPGGNYGYTF. DNA of the CDR3: TGTGCCAGCAGCGTGTTACCAGGGGGAAACTATGGCTACACCTTC.

The chain employs TRBV11-2 and TRBJ2-7; D not resolved. V was cut by 1 base and J by 6 bases, with 10 bases left in between. The length of the CDR3 is 13 residues. Germline values: CDR1 SGHAT, CDR2 FQNNGV. CDR3 in DNA: TGTGCCAGCAGCTTAGTAAGTGGGTCCGAGCAGTACTTC. Translation: CASSLVSGSEQYF. The whole variable domain, remainder taken from reference TRBV11-2 and TRBJ2-7, is EAGVAQSPRYKIIEKRQSVAFWCNPISGHATLYWYQQILGQGPKLLIQFQNNGVVDDSQLPKDRFSAERLKGVDSTLKIQPAKLEDSAVYLCASSLVSGSEQYFGPGTRLTVT.

This chain joins TRBV10-2 and TRBJ1-1; 9 positions agree with TRBD1. Trimming took 5 bases from V and 4 from J; bases not matched to a gene: 5. Germline CDR1 reads WSHSY; CDR2 reads SAAADI. This CDR3 has 14 amino acids. CDR3 residues: CASSFETGGTEAFF. The CDR3 DNA reads TGCGCCAGCAGTTTCGAGACAGGGGGCACTGAAGCTTTCTTT.

V gene TRBV9 combines with J gene TRBJ2-4; D may match TRBD1 or TRBD2 (5 bases each). The V end lost 4 bases, the J end lost 9 bases, and 17 bases lay between the germline ends. This CDR3 has 14 amino acids. Germline values: CDR1 SGDLS, CDR2 YYNGEE. The DNA of the CDR3 is TGTGCCAGCAGCATAGGGACCCCCGGCGGCATTCAGTACTTC. Protein sequence: CASSIGTPGGIQYF.

The V and J genes are TRBV5-1 and TRBJ2-4; TRBD2 might be the D (5 bases). This CDR3 contains 16 residues. Germline V gives CDR1 SGHRS, CDR2 YFSETQ. V was shortened by 0 bases and J by 0 bases, with 10 bases between the two germline ends. Here the CDR3 DNA reads TGCGCCAGCAGCTTGGCAGGAGGTCTAGCCAAAAACATTCAGTACTTC. Translation gives CASSLAGGLAKNIQYF.

The chain carries TRBV5-6 and TRBJ2-3; a possible D gene is TRBD1 (5 bases). Per the germline V gene, CDR1 is SGHDT and CDR2 is YYEEEE. This CDR3 has 13 residues. The V gene lost 6 bases and the J gene lost 4 bases, with 12 bases spanning the gap. The CDR3 DNA reads as TGTGCCAGCACCAGGATAGGGGCAGATACGCAGTATTTT. Its protein is CASTRIGADTQYF. Complete variable domain (other parts from reference TRBV5-6 and TRBJ2-3): DAGVTQSPTHLIKTRGQQVTLRCSPKSGHDTVSWYQQALGQGPQFIFQYYEEEERQRGNFPDRFSGHQFPNYSSELNVNALLLGDSALYLCASTRIGADTQYFGPGTRLTVL.

The chain carries TRBV9 and TRBJ2-1; 11 bases map to TRBD2. The J segment lost 6 bases and the V segment lost 4 bases, leaving 9 bases of the junction unmatched. This CDR3 has 16 residues. CDR1 and CDR2 (germline): SGDLS, YYNGEE. The CDR3, as DNA: TGTGCCAGCAGCTCCAGACTAGCGGGGCCATTCAATGAGCAGTTCTTC. Translated: CASSSRLAGPFNEQFF.

The chain uses TRBV5-1 and TRBJ2-1; possibly TRBD1 for D (5 bases). Trimming cost V 5 bases and J 9 bases, with 12 bases left between them. Germline V lookup: CDR1 SGHRS, CDR2 YFSETQ. CDR3 size: 12 residues. This CDR3 reads CASRPSQGEQFF. CDR3 nucleotides: TGCGCCAGCAGACCAAGCCAGGGTGAGCAGTTCTTC.

The chain couples TRBV28 to TRBJ2-5; a possible D gene is TRBD2 (5 bases). The V end lost 6 bases, the J end lost 9 bases, and 20 bases lay between the germline ends. Germline assignment: CDR1 MDHEN and CDR2 SYDVKM. CDR3 length: 14 amino acids. CDR3 sequence reads: CASSPSGSPVPQYF. DNA of the CDR3: TGTGCCAGCAGCCCGTCGGGGTCCCCAGTCCCCCAGTACTTC. Full variable domain (missing parts from reference TRBV28 and TRBJ2-5): DVKVTQSSRYLVKRTGEKVFLECVQDMDHENMFWYRQDPGLGLRLIYFSYDVKMKEKGDIPEGYSVSREKKERFSLILESASTNQTSMYLCASSPSGSPVPQYFGPGTRLLVL.

The chain carries TRBV2 and TRBJ2-3; 8 bases align to TRBD2. Per germline, CDR1 SNHLY and CDR2 FYNNEI. The CDR3 is 16 amino acids. With V trimmed by 4 bases and J by 2 bases, 8 bases remained unmatched. The CDR3 DNA follows: TGTGCCAGCAGTGGTCCTTCGGGGGGGCACACAGATACGCAGTATTTT. Translating gives CASSGPSGGHTDTQYF.

Details on this clone: Other DNA sequences within the sample encode an identical CDR3. V usage is TRBV6-5 and J usage is TRBJ2-1, with 13 bases fitting TRBD2. The CDR3 is 13 residues long. CDR1 is MNHEY, CDR2 SVGAGI, per germline. V shed 8 bases, J shed 7 bases, and the junction held 2 bases outside the gene matches. The CDR3 coding sequence is TGTGCCAGCCGACTAGCGGGAGGTAATGAGCAGTTCTTC. It codes for CASRLAGGNEQFF.

The rearrangement uses TRBV6-1 and TRBJ2-2, with D perhaps TRBD1 or TRBD2 (5 bases each). The CDR3 is 13 amino acids. V gave up 3 bases and J gave up 5 bases, with 7 bases separating them. Per the germline V gene, CDR1 is MNHNS and CDR2 is SASEGT. The CDR3 nucleotides read TGTGCCAGCAGTGATGGGGGTACCGGGGAGCTGTTTTTT. The encoded protein is CASSDGGTGELFF.

The chain has TRBV29-1 and TRBJ2-6, with D perhaps being TRBD1 or TRBD2 (5 bases each). Trimming took 4 bases from V and 11 from J, leaving 6 bases between them. This CDR3 contains 10 residues. From germline, CDR1 is SQVTM and CDR2 ANQGSEA. As DNA, the CDR3 is TGCAGCGTTGGAGGGGACGTCCTGACTTTC. Translation gives CSVGGDVLTF.

This chain connects TRBV5-1 to TRBJ2-7; D is possibly TRBD1 (6 bases). Trimming left V 7 bases short and J 6 bases short, with 20 bases between. This CDR3 is built from 14 residues. From germline, CDR1 is SGHRS and CDR2 YFSETQ. Here the CDR3 reads CASRLSFGGGEQYF. The CDR3, as DNA: TGCGCCAGCCGGTTGAGTTTTGGGGGCGGCGAGCAGTACTTC.

The V and J genes are TRBV5-1 and TRBJ2-7; D could derive from TRBD1 or TRBD2 (6 bases each). Between the trimmed V and J ends, which lost 4 bases and 2 bases, there was a span of 13 bases. The CDR3 has 14 amino acids. The germline gives CDR1 SGHRS, CDR2 YFSETQ. DNA for the CDR3: TGCGCCAGCAGCGAGGGGGGCGGCCCCTACGAGCAGTACTTC. It codes for CASSEGGGPYEQYF.

This chain connects TRBV7-6 to TRBJ1-1; D is unclear. This CDR3 contains 13 residues. CDR1 and CDR2 (germline): SGHVS, FNYEAQ. V was cut by 4 bases and J by 1 base, with 7 bases left in between. CDR3 amino acids: CASSSQRNTEAFF. CDR3 DNA sequence: TGTGCCAGCAGCTCGCAGAGGAACACTGAAGCTTTCTTT.